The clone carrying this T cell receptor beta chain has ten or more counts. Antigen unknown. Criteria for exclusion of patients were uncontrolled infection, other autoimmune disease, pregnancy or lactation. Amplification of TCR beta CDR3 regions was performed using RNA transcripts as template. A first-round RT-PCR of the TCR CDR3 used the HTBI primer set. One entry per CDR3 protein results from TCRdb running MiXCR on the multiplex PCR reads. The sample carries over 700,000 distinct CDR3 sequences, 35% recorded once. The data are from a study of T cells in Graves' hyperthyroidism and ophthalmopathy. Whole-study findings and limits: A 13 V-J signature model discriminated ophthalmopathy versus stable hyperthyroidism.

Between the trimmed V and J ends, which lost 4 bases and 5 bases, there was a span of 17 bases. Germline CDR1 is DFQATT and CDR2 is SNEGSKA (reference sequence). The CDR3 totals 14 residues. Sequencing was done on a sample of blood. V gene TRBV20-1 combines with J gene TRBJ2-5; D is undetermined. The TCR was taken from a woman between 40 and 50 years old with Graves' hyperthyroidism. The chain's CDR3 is CSAKDPYGSETQYF. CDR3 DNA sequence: TGCAGTGCTAAGGACCCTTACGGGTCCGAGACCCAGTACTTC.